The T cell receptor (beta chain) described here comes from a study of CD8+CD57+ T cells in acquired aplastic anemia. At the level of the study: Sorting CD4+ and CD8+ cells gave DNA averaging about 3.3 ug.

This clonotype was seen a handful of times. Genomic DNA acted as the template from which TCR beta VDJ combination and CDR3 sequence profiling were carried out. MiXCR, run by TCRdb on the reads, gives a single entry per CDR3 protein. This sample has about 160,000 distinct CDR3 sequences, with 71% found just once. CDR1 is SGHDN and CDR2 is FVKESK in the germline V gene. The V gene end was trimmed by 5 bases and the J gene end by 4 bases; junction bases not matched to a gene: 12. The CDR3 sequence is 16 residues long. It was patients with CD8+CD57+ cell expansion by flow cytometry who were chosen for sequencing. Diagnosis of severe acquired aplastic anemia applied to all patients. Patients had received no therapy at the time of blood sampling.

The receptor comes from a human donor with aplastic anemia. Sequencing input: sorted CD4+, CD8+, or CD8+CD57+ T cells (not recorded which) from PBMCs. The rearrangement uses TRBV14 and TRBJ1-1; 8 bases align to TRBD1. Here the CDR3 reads CASSLSSTGVTTEAFF. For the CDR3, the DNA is TGTGCCAGCAGCTTATCGTCGACAGGGGTAACCACTGAAGCTTTCTTT. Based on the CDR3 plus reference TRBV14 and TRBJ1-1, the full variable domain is EAGVTQFPSHSVIEKGQTVTLRCDPISGHDNLYWYRRVMGKEIKFLLHFVKESKQDESGMPNNRFLAERTGGTYSTLKVQPAELEDSGVYFCASSLSSTGVTTEAFFGQGTRLTVV.